This T cell receptor (beta chain) came from a study of patients and donors after allogeneic stem cell transplantation. Each CDR3 protein gets one entry after TCRdb re-called the RT-PCR reads with MiXCR. Among hundreds of thousands of distinct CDR3 sequences, roughly 16% were seen once, and the ten largest hold around 6.8%. CDR3 length equals 14 residues. The germline V and J ends were trimmed by 4 bases and 4 bases, with 13 bases remaining between them. Per germline, CDR1 MNHNS and CDR2 SASEGT. The table lists this clonotype with a few counts. Specimen: blood, either unsorted or a sorted T cell fraction (not recorded which). This sequence originates from a human donor who was either an allogeneic HSCT recipient or a stem cell or donor lymphocyte infusion donor (not recorded which). It is not recorded whose cells these are; they may come from a transplant donor. V usage is TRBV6-1 and J usage is TRBJ1-2; D is perhaps TRBD1 (5 bases). CDR3 DNA: TGTGCCAGCAGTGCCATGGTTGGGGGCTATGGCTACACCTTC. Encoded protein: CASSAMVGGYGYTF.